This is a list of T cell receptor beta chains from one sample in a study of CD8 T cells in Susac syndrome. TCRdb re-called the immunoSEQ multiplex PCR reads through MiXCR, storing one row per CDR3 protein. The sample records about 300,000 distinct CDR3 sequences, almost 85% being singletons. Sequenced input: CD8+ T cells from PBMCs. The receptor set was obtained from a human donor with multiple sclerosis. Each CDR3 is given without its conserved first and last residue. Clone sizes are given selectively: once, few, many, or a class where the clone is expanded.

J gene: TRBJ2-7
clone size: once
V gene: TRBV20-1
CDR3 protein: SARDFPGTSGMYEQY

J gene: TRBJ2-1
clone size: -
V gene: TRBV20-1
CDR3 protein: SEGVDLRFNNEQF

J gene: TRBJ2-7
clone size: -
V gene: TRBV12-3/TRBV12-4
CDR3 protein: ASSFSEAPYEQY

J gene: TRBJ2-3
clone size: -
V gene: TRBV18
CDR3 protein: ASSPPNVDSTDTQY

J gene: TRBJ2-7
clone size: -
V gene: TRBV11-2
CDR3 protein: ASSLEVRTDYEQY

J gene: TRBJ1-5
clone size: -
V gene: TRBV10-3
CDR3 protein: AISDPPRGGQPQH

J gene: TRBJ2-5
clone size: -
V gene: TRBV4-3
CDR3 protein: ASSQAWTDQETQY

J gene: TRBJ1-1
clone size: -
V gene: TRBV6-5
CDR3 protein: ASSYSASLQGDAF

J gene: TRBJ2-1
clone size: -
V gene: TRBV9
CDR3 protein: ASSVTAIAVGYNEQF

J gene: TRBJ1-5
clone size: -
V gene: TRBV21-1
CDR3 protein: ASSPVGAQPQH

J gene: TRBJ1-1
clone size: -
V gene: TRBV19
CDR3 protein: ASSITPTEAF

J gene: TRBJ1-2
clone size: -
V gene: TRBV7-2
CDR3 protein: ASRPDSLGYT

J gene: TRBJ1-4
clone size: -
V gene: TRBV6-1
CDR3 protein: ASSEGRATNEKLF

J gene: TRBJ2-7
clone size: -
V gene: TRBV12-3/TRBV12-4
CDR3 protein: ASSFRMLPYEQY

J gene: TRBJ2-1
clone size: -
V gene: TRBV7-2
CDR3 protein: ASTRRAAGDLSSYNEQF

J gene: TRBJ2-7
clone size: few
V gene: TRBV7-3
CDR3 protein: ASSLSGGKYEQY

J gene: TRBJ1-1
clone size: -
V gene: TRBV6-6
CDR3 protein: ASSYTGSTEAF

J gene: TRBJ2-2
clone size: -
V gene: TRBV27
CDR3 protein: ASKTWQGVTGELF

J gene: TRBJ2-7
clone size: -
V gene: TRBV27
CDR3 protein: ASSLKGGSGYEQY

J gene: TRBJ1-2
clone size: -
V gene: TRBV19
CDR3 protein: ASLALTAANYGYT

J gene: TRBJ2-7
clone size: -
V gene: TRBV28
CDR3 protein: ASRYNKGEQY

J gene: TRBJ2-3
clone size: -
V gene: TRBV20-1
CDR3 protein: SARGPLADSTDTQY